Listed below are T cell receptor beta chains from one sample, sequenced in a study of cytomegalovirus exposure and HLA in healthy donors. Repertoires were generated with immunoSEQ multiplex PCR, while TCRdb's copy carries only in-frame clones and drops some. The sample consists of about 130,000 clones, 83% of them appearing once. The specimen sequenced was PBMCs. These receptors all stem from a woman between 40 and 55 years old in good health and CMV-seropositive. Both conserved end residues are part of each CDR3. D genes are given only for firm matches. Clone size is stated in some rows and not others, as once, few, many or a class when expanded.

D	J	size	V	DNA	CDR3
NA	TRBJ2-7	NA	TRBV6-5	TGTGCCAGCAGTTACACCCCGCCGCGGGTACGCGAGCAGTACTTC	CASSYTPPRVREQYF
NA	TRBJ1-3	NA	TRBV5-1	TGCGCCAGCAGCTTCCTCTCTGGAAACACCATATATTTT	CASSFLSGNTIYF
NA	TRBJ1-6	NA	TRBV30	TGTGCCTGGAATTGGCAGGGGCCCTTGTCGAGTTATAATTCACCCCTCCACTTT	CAWNWQGPLSSYNSPLHF
TRBD1	TRBJ2-2	NA	TRBV5-5	TGTGCCAGCAGCCAACACAGGGGGCCGGGCGGGGAGCTGTTTTTT	CASSQHRGPGGELFF
NA	TRBJ2-5	NA	TRBV7-7	TGTGCTAGCAGCTTCCAGTACCAAGAGACCCAGTACTTC	CASSFQYQETQYF
NA	TRBJ2-1	NA	TRBV19	TGTGCCAGTAGTCTGACTGAAAATGAGCAGTTCTTC	CASSLTENEQFF
TRBD2	TRBJ2-1	NA	TRBV4-3	TGCGCCAGCAGCCAAGAGGCTAGCGGGTTAGCCTACAATGAGCAGTTCTTC	CASSQEASGLAYNEQFF
NA	TRBJ2-2	NA	TRBV6-6	TGTGCCAGCAACGGACAGCCTTCGGAGGAGCTGTTTTTT	CASNGQPSEELFF
NA	TRBJ1-5	NA	TRBV7-2	TGTGCCAGCAGCTTAGGGACTTGGGGGGGGACGGGGCAATCGGCCCAGCATTTT	CASSLGTWGGTGQSAQHF
TRBD1	TRBJ2-5	NA	TRBV9	TGTGCCAGCAGCCTCGGACAGGGTCGAGAGACCCAGTACTTC	CASSLGQGRETQYF
NA	TRBJ2-7	NA	TRBV4-3	TGCGCCAGCAGCCAAGATTTAGGGGAAGAGCAGTACTTC	CASSQDLGEEQYF
NA	TRBJ1-2	NA	TRBV5-1	TGCGCCAGCAGCTTGACCAGTCTCCATGGCTACACCTTC	CASSLTSLHGYTF
NA	TRBJ1-2	once	TRBV6-1	TGTGCCAGCAGTGTAGAGGACAGCCACTATGGCTACACCTTC	CASSVEDSHYGYTF
NA	TRBJ1-5	NA	TRBV7-9	TGTTCCAGCAGCTTAATCGATCAGCCCCAGCATTTT	CSSSLIDQPQHF
NA	TRBJ2-1	NA	TRBV30	TGTGCCTGGAGTGGGGGACAAAGGGAGCAGTTCTTC	CAWSGGQREQFF
NA	TRBJ2-4	NA	TRBV6-1	TGTGCCAGCAGTGAAGTTCGGGGGTCAGGAAACATTCAGTACTTC	CASSEVRGSGNIQYF
NA	TRBJ2-5	NA	TRBV5-4	TGTGCCAGCAGCTTGGCCGGTGGGCAGGGATCAGAGACCCAGTACTTC	CASSLAGGQGSETQYF
NA	TRBJ1-1	once	TRBV28	TGTGCCAGCAGTTTAACCAAAGTCAAAACCGGGAAGAACACTGAAGCTTTCTTT	CASSLTKVKTGKNTEAFF
TRBD2	TRBJ2-1	NA	TRBV27	TGTGCCAGCAGTTGGGGGGCCCTAGCGGGATTGGATGAGCAGTTCTTC	CASSWGALAGLDEQFF
TRBD2	TRBJ2-7	NA	TRBV7-2	TGTGCCAGCAGCGGCGGGACTAGAATCGAGCAGTACTTC	CASSGGTRIEQYF
NA	TRBJ2-4	NA	TRBV5-6	TGTGCCAGCACCGCCATCAAGGGGGGGATTCAGTACTTC	CASTAIKGGIQYF
TRBD2	TRBJ2-7	NA	TRBV5-4	TGTGCCAGCAGCCACGGGACAGCGGGAGGTTACGAGCAGTACTTC	CASSHGTAGGYEQYF
NA	TRBJ2-7	NA	TRBV19	TGTGCCAGTAGTTCCAACAGCCCTGGCTCCTACGAGCAGTACTTC	CASSSNSPGSYEQYF
TRBD2	TRBJ2-7	NA	TRBV13	TGTGCCAGCAGCCGACTCGGACTAGCGGACCTCTCCGAGCAGTACTTC	CASSRLGLADLSEQYF
TRBD1	TRBJ2-7	NA	TRBV10-1	TGCGCCAGCAGTGGGACAGGGGGCTACGAGCAGTACTTC	CASSGTGGYEQYF
NA	TRBJ1-1	NA	TRBV5-8	TGTGCCAGCAGCTTGTATCCGTTCGCTTTCTTT	CASSLYPFAFF
TRBD1	TRBJ1-2	NA	TRBV10-3	TGTGCCATCAGTGAAAACAGGGGCGCGGGGTATGGCTACACCTTC	CAISENRGAGYGYTF
NA	TRBJ1-1	NA	TRBV11-2	TGTGCCAGCAGCTCCTGGACAGACAAAGAGCCTGAAGCTTTCTTT	CASSSWTDKEPEAFF
NA	TRBJ1-4	few	TRBV6-5	TGTGCCAGCAGTTACTCGCGAGAAAAACTGTTTTTT	CASSYSREKLFF
NA	TRBJ1-1	NA	TRBV14	TGTGCCAGCAGCCAGGTCCGGTACACTGAAGCTTTCTTT	CASSQVRYTEAFF
NA	TRBJ1-5	NA	TRBV28	TGTGCCAGCTCGCCGTACGTCGGGTTGGGCAATCAGCCCCAGCATTTT	CASSPYVGLGNQPQHF
TRBD2	TRBJ2-1	NA	TRBV15	TGTGCCACGGGGGGTAGCGGGAAGGTTGCCTACAATGAGCAGTTCTTC	CATGGSGKVAYNEQFF
NA	TRBJ2-3	once	TRBV12-5	TGTGCTAGTGGTCCAGGGGTGGGAGATACGCAGTATTTT	CASGPGVGDTQYF
TRBD1	TRBJ2-1	NA	TRBV6-5	TGTGCCAGCGGGACAGCCGGTCCTGGCAATGAGCAGTTCTTC	CASGTAGPGNEQFF
NA	TRBJ2-7	few	TRBV6-6	TGTGCCAGCAGTTACTCCCGACTGCGTTCGGTCGAGCAGTACTTC	CASSYSRLRSVEQYF
NA	TRBJ2-1	NA	TRBV7-6	TGTGCCAGCAGCTTAGCGATTGCAGGGGCCTACAATGAGCAGTTCTTC	CASSLAIAGAYNEQFF
NA	TRBJ2-7	NA	TRBV7-9	TGTGCCAGCAGCCCCCGGGACTTGGCCTACGAGCAGTACTTC	CASSPRDLAYEQYF
NA	TRBJ1-1	NA	TRBV28	TGTGCCAGCAGTCCGTGGACAGCTGAAGCTTTCTTT	CASSPWTAEAFF
NA	TRBJ1-5	NA	TRBV6-4	TGTGCCAGCACCAACCTACCGGTGGGGGGGCGATTTGGCAATCAGCCCCAGCATTTT	CASTNLPVGGRFGNQPQHF
NA	TRBJ2-3	NA	TRBV6-5	TGTGCCAGCAGCGGGAGCACAGATACGCAGTATTTT	CASSGSTDTQYF
NA	TRBJ2-5	NA	TRBV29-1	TGCAGCGTTGGACTACTTAGAGGAGAGACCCAGTACTTC	CSVGLLRGETQYF
NA	TRBJ2-7	NA	TRBV4-3	TGCGCCAGCAGCCAAGGGGGCAGCCGCGAGCAGTACTTC	CASSQGGSREQYF
TRBD2	TRBJ2-1	NA	TRBV5-1	TGCGCCAGCAGCATACTAGCGGGAGTACCCAATGAGCAGTTCTTC	CASSILAGVPNEQFF
NA	TRBJ2-7	NA	TRBV7-9	TGTGCCAGCCTCCTCAGGGGCGAGCAGTACTTC	CASLLRGEQYF
TRBD2	TRBJ2-7	NA	TRBV9	TGTGCCAGCAGCGTAAGAGCGGGAGGGCCCTACGAGCAGTACTTC	CASSVRAGGPYEQYF
NA	TRBJ2-1	NA	TRBV27	TGTGCCAGTGAGGGAGGTGGTGAGCAGTTCTTC	CASEGGGEQFF
NA	TRBJ2-7	NA	TRBV11-2	TGTGCCAGCAGCTTACGAGGGTACGAGCAGTACTTC	CASSLRGYEQYF
NA	TRBJ1-1	NA	TRBV4-2	TGTGCCAGCAGCCAAGAGGGGGGTCGGGGGGCTTTCTTT	CASSQEGGRGAFF
TRBD1	TRBJ1-2	once	TRBV25-1	TGTGCCAGCAGTGCCGACAGGGGGCGAAGTCGGGACTATGGCTACACCTTC	CASSADRGRSRDYGYTF
TRBD2	TRBJ2-2	once	TRBV30	TGTGCCTGGAGCCCTACAATAGCGGGAGGGCCCGGGGAGCTGTTTTTT	CAWSPTIAGGPGELFF
NA	TRBJ2-2	NA	TRBV12-5	TGTGCTAGTGGTTCGGGGATGGAGGGAGACACCGGGGAGCTGTTTTTT	CASGSGMEGDTGELFF
NA	TRBJ2-7	few	TRBV9	TGTGCCAGCAGCGTACTGGACACGTCCTCCTACGAGCAGTACTTC	CASSVLDTSSYEQYF
TRBD1	TRBJ1-2	NA	TRBV30	TGTGCCTGGACCCTACAGGGGGCCTCGGCCGGCTACACCTTC	CAWTLQGASAGYTF
NA	TRBJ1-1	NA	TRBV11-3	TGTGCCAGCAGCTTCCATACAGTTGAAGCTTTCTTT	CASSFHTVEAFF
NA	TRBJ1-2	NA	TRBV15	TGTGCCACCAGCAGGCCGGACTCAGCCTGCACCTTC	CATSRPDSACTF